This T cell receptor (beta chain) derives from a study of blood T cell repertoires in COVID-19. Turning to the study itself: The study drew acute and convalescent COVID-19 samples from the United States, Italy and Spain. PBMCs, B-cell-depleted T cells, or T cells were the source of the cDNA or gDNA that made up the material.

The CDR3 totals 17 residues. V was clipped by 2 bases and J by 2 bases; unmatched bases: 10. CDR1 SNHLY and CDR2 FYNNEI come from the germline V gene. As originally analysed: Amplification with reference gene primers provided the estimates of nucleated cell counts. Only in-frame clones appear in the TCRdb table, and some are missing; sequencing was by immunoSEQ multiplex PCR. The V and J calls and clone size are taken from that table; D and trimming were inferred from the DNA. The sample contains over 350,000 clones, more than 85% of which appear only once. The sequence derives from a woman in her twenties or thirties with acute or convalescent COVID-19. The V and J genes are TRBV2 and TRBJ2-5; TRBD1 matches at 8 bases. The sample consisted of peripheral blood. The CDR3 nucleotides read TGTGCCAGCAGTGAATTCGTCAGGGGGCTAGTACAAGAGACCCAGTACTTC. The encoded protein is CASSEFVRGLVQETQYF.